The rows below give T cell receptor beta chains drawn from one sample of a study of Ad26.COV2.S vaccination and SARS-CoV-2 variants. Sequencing used immunoSEQ multiplex PCR; TCRdb keeps in-frame clones, though not all of them. Altogether fewer than 400,000 clones are present, about nine tenths being singletons, with the ten largest covering around 3.4%. Sequencing used peripheral blood, obtained in a trial of Ad26.COV2.S vaccine versus placebo. Receptor source: a person between 18 and 60 years old who received the Ad26.COV2.S COVID-19 vaccine or a placebo. The CDR3 runs from the conserved cysteine through the conserved F or W. D genes are given only for firm matches. The size entry is marked missing in some rows and otherwise reads once, few, many or a size class.

CDR3aa | CDR3nt | d_gene | j_gene | v_gene | abundance
CASSLRGQDEKLFF | TGTGCCAGCAGTTTGAGAGGACAGGATGAAAAACTGTTTTTT | TRBD1 | TRBJ1-4 | TRBV27 | once
CASSGFRYTF | TGTGCCAGCAGCGGCTTCCGCTACACCTTC | - | TRBJ1-2 | TRBV9 | -
CASSSSKRGHAPYGYTF | TGTGCCAGCAGCTCGAGTAAAAGAGGGCACGCTCCCTATGGCTACACCTTC | - | TRBJ1-2 | TRBV11-2 | -
CASSQDRSTNYGYTF | TGCGCCAGCAGCCAAGATCGGTCCACTAACTATGGCTACACCTTC | - | TRBJ1-2 | TRBV4-3 | -
CASSSGPGQGNTKNYGYTF | TGTGCCAGCAGCTCAGGCCCGGGACAGGGCAACACGAAAAACTATGGCTACACCTTC | TRBD1 | TRBJ1-2 | TRBV7-9 | -
CSVSGGNSYEQYF | TGCAGCGTTTCGGGGGGCAACTCCTACGAGCAGTACTTC | - | TRBJ2-7 | TRBV29-1 | -
CASSQDGITEVFF | TGTGCCAGCAGCCAAGATGGGATTACAGAGGTGTTTTTT | - | TRBJ1-4 | TRBV3-1/TRBV3-2 | -
CASSSVFANYGYTF | TGTGCCAGCAGCTCGGTATTTGCTAACTATGGCTACACCTTC | - | TRBJ1-2 | TRBV5-6 | -
CASRDRFDGYTF | TGTGCCAGCAGAGACAGGTTCGATGGCTACACCTTC | - | TRBJ1-2 | TRBV12-3/TRBV12-4 | -
CATGRQGDTGELFF | TGTGCCACCGGGAGGCAGGGTGACACCGGGGAGCTGTTTTTT | - | TRBJ2-2 | TRBV24-1 | -
CATSSYNEQFF | TGTGCCACTAGCTCCTACAATGAGCAGTTCTTC | - | TRBJ2-1 | TRBV2 | -
CASSLAADSYNEQFF | TGTGCCAGCAGCTTAGCGGCAGACTCCTACAATGAGCAGTTCTTC | - | TRBJ2-1 | TRBV7-2 | -
CASENPDRANTGELFF | TGTGCCAGCGAGAACCCGGACAGGGCGAACACCGGGGAGCTGTTTTTT | TRBD1 | TRBJ2-2 | TRBV9 | once
CASSPRSNTLAGDPNEQFF | TGTGCCAGCAGTCCACGATCAAACACACTAGCGGGGGACCCCAATGAGCAGTTCTTC | TRBD2 | TRBJ2-1 | TRBV28 | -
CSVDPGYTF | TGCAGCGTTGACCCTGGCTACACCTTC | - | TRBJ1-2 | TRBV29-1 | -
CASSQDLATGAYGYTF | TGCGCCAGCAGCCAAGATCTTGCTACGGGGGCATATGGCTACACCTTC | - | TRBJ1-2 | TRBV4-3 | once
CASTLKGGNEQFF | TGTGCCAGCACCCTAAAGGGGGGAAATGAGCAGTTCTTC | - | TRBJ2-1 | TRBV6-6 | -
CASSLVAGGLGDTQYF | TGTGCCAGCAGCTTAGTAGCGGGGGGGCTAGGTGATACGCAGTATTTT | TRBD2 | TRBJ2-3 | TRBV7-2 | -
CASSPDRGRGYGYTF | TGTGCCAGCTCACCGGACAGGGGACGGGGATATGGCTACACCTTC | TRBD1 | TRBJ1-2 | TRBV18 | few
CSAAGQGEAYEQYF | TGCAGCGCCGCGGGACAGGGGGAAGCCTACGAGCAGTACTTC | TRBD1 | TRBJ2-7 | TRBV29-1 | -
CASSLGLDGPYEQYF | TGCGCCAGCAGCTTAGGCCTGGACGGCCCCTACGAGCAGTACTTC | - | TRBJ2-7 | TRBV5-1 | -
CAWSVLSGQTEKLFF | TGTGCCTGGAGTGTACTCTCCGGACAAACTGAAAAACTGTTTTTT | - | TRBJ1-4 | TRBV30 | -
CASSLLDGATEAFF | TGTGCCAGCAGTTTGCTGGACGGGGCCACTGAAGCTTTCTTT | - | TRBJ1-1 | TRBV27 | -
CASRMDPSYEQYF | TGCGCCAGCAGAATGGATCCCTCCTACGAGCAGTACTTC | - | TRBJ2-7 | TRBV5-1 | -
CASSQGGRGYTF | TGTGCCAGCAGCCAAGGAGGGAGGGGCTACACCTTC | - | TRBJ1-2 | TRBV3-1/TRBV3-2 | -
CASSQDRGGGQPQHF | TGTGCCAGCAGCCAAGATCGGGGGGGCGGTCAGCCCCAGCATTTT | - | TRBJ1-5 | TRBV3-1/TRBV3-2 | -
CASSITWGGQVRETQYF | TGTGCCAGTAGTATAACGTGGGGGGGCCAAGTCAGGGAGACCCAGTACTTC | - | TRBJ2-5 | TRBV19 | -
CASSAGLAANEQFF | TGTGCCAGCAGCGCTGGACTAGCGGCCAATGAGCAGTTCTTC | TRBD2 | TRBJ2-1 | TRBV6-5 | -
CAPKRGSYEQYF | TGTGCACCGAAAAGGGGCTCCTACGAGCAGTACTTC | - | TRBJ2-7 | TRBV21-1 | -
CASSGSPSYEQYF | TGTGCCAGTTCAGGGAGCCCCTCCTACGAGCAGTACTTC | - | TRBJ2-7 | TRBV6-5 | -
CASRGRALNTEAFF | TGTGCCAGCAGAGGCAGGGCTTTGAACACTGAAGCTTTCTTT | - | TRBJ1-1 | TRBV27 | -
CASSLDWTLSNYGYTF | TGCGCCAGCAGCTTGGATTGGACACTCAGTAACTATGGCTACACCTTC | - | TRBJ1-2 | TRBV5-1 | -
CASSPLGGQINTGELFF | TGTGCCAGCAGCCCCTTAGGCGGACAGATCAACACCGGGGAGCTGTTTTTT | - | TRBJ2-2 | TRBV7-6 | few
CASSPIGGNTGELFF | TGTGCCAGCAGCCCGATTGGGGGGAACACCGGGGAGCTGTTTTTT | - | TRBJ2-2 | TRBV9 | -
CASSLTSGDTQYF | TGTGCCAGCAGCTTAACGAGCGGGGATACGCAGTATTTT | - | TRBJ2-3 | TRBV7-2 | -
CASSLMGGPGKLFF | TGTGCCAGCAGCTTGATGGGGGGACCCGGGAAGCTGTTTTTT | - | TRBJ2-2 | TRBV5-4 | -
CASTSGVTKHGDGYTF | TGTGCCAGCACCTCCGGGGTGACAAAACACGGGGATGGCTACACCTTC | - | TRBJ1-2 | TRBV5-4 | -
CASSFSGGNWETQYF | TGCGCCAGCAGCTTTAGCGGGGGTAACTGGGAGACCCAGTACTTC | TRBD2 | TRBJ2-5 | TRBV5-1 | -
CASSFVQGNSPLHF | TGTGCCAGCAGCTTTGTCCAGGGAAATTCACCCCTCCACTTT | - | TRBJ1-6 | TRBV7-2 | -
CAWRGKGGRGYTF | TGTGCCTGGAGAGGGAAAGGCGGGCGCGGCTACACCTTC | - | TRBJ1-2 | TRBV30 | -
CASSPKRSSGNTIYF | TGTGCCAGCTCACCCAAACGGAGCTCTGGAAACACCATATATTTT | - | TRBJ1-3 | TRBV18 | -
CASSQGQASYEQYF | TGTGCCAGCAGCCAGGGACAGGCCTCCTACGAGCAGTACTTC | TRBD1 | TRBJ2-7 | TRBV7-2 | -
CASSYGTAATNEKLFF | TGTGCCAGCAGCTACGGGACAGCTGCAACTAATGAAAAACTGTTTTTT | TRBD1 | TRBJ1-4 | TRBV5-8 | -
CASSFSSPLHF | TGTGCCAGCAGTTTCAGTTCACCCCTCCACTTT | - | TRBJ1-6 | TRBV12-3/TRBV12-4 | -
CASTGAYEQYF | TGTGCCAGCACGGGGGCCTACGAGCAGTACTTC | - | TRBJ2-7 | TRBV6-5 | -
CASSYGDPSYGYTF | TGTGCCAGCAGTTACGGAGATCCCTCCTATGGCTACACCTTC | - | TRBJ1-2 | TRBV6-6 | -
CASSGSYGYTF | TGCGCCAGCAGCGGGTCCTATGGCTACACCTTC | - | TRBJ1-2 | TRBV5-1 | -
CTSSQDVLSGSSYNEQFF | TGCACCAGCAGCCAAGATGTCCTAAGCGGAAGCTCCTACAATGAGCAGTTCTTC | - | TRBJ2-1 | TRBV1 | -
CASSHLYRAPYNEQFF | TGTGCCAGCAGCCATCTCTACAGGGCTCCTTACAATGAGCAGTTCTTC | - | TRBJ2-1 | TRBV6-2/TRBV6-3 | -
CASSADRETEAFF | TGTGCCAGCAGCGCCGACAGGGAGACTGAAGCTTTCTTT | TRBD1 | TRBJ1-1 | TRBV2 | -
CASSQGTGGLGGYTF | TGCGCCAGCAGCCAAGGGACAGGGGGACTTGGTGGCTACACCTTC | TRBD1 | TRBJ1-2 | TRBV4-1 | -
CASSQDWVRNTGELFF | TGCGCCAGCAGCCAAGATTGGGTTCGGAACACCGGGGAGCTGTTTTTT | - | TRBJ2-2 | TRBV4-3 | -
CASSLETDSNQPQHF | TGTGCCAGCTCACTAGAGACAGATAGCAATCAGCCCCAGCATTTT | - | TRBJ1-5 | TRBV18 | -
CASSEVAGANTGELFF | TGTGCCAGCAGTGAAGTTGCCGGCGCGAACACCGGGGAGCTGTTTTTT | - | TRBJ2-2 | TRBV6-1 | -
CASSESVPNTGELFF | TGCGCCAGCAGTGAGTCTGTCCCGAACACCGGGGAGCTGTTTTTT | - | TRBJ2-2 | TRBV10-1 | -
CASSLSGAPVSFF | TGTGCCAGCAGTTTATCAGGGGCCCCCGTATCTTTCTTT | - | TRBJ1-1 | TRBV27 | -
CASSEERQGSSYNSPLHF | TGTGCCAGCAGTGAGGAAAGACAGGGGAGCTCCTATAATTCACCCCTCCACTTT | TRBD1 | TRBJ1-6 | TRBV25-1 | few